This T cell receptor (beta chain) originates from a study of PD-L1 blockade in urothelial cancer. Time point noted: peripheral blood 6 weeks after treatment start. CDR1 and CDR2 (germline): MNHEY, SMNVEV (reference sequence). This CDR3 region has 15 residues. V was trimmed by 2 bases and J by 7 bases, leaving 17 bases between them. Assay used: immunoSEQ multiplex PCR; TCRdb lists only in-frame clones, some missing. The sample lists about 50,000 clones, approximately 85% occurring once. The receptor comes from a middle-aged man with urothelial cancer. The sequencing here drew on PBMCs, taken around atezolizumab (anti-PD-L1) treatment. The chain recombines TRBV27 with TRBJ1-2; D is possibly TRBD1 (6 bases). The CDR3 nucleotides read TGTGCCAGCAGTTTAAGACAGGCCACGGGTCGTGGCTACACCTTC. Its protein is CASSLRQATGRGYTF.